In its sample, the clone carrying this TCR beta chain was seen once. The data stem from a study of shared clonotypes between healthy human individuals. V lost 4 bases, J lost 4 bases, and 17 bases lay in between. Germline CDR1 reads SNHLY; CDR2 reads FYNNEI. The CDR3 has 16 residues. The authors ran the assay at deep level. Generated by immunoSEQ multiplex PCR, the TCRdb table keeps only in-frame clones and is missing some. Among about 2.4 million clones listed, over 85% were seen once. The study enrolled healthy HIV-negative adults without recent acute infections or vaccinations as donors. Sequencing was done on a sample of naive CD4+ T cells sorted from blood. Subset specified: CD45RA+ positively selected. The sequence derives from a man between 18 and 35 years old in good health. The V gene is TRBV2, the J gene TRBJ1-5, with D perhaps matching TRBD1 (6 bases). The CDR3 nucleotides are TGTGCCAGCAGTGTGGGCCAGGGGCTACCAAATCAGCCCCAGCATTTT. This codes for CASSVGQGLPNQPQHF.